The 25 T cell receptor beta chains in this list originate from one sample, sequenced in a study of blood T cell repertoires in COVID-19. Sequencing used immunoSEQ multiplex PCR; TCRdb keeps in-frame clones, though not all of them. The sample lists fewer than 350,000 clones, over 85% occurring once. Sequencing used peripheral blood. All receptors derive from a woman between 55 and 75 years old with COVID-19, enrolled during active disease.

The chain combines TRBV15 with TRBJ1-1; D gene ambiguous. Germline CDR1 is LNHNV and CDR2 is YYDKDF (reference sequence). Trimming removed 0 bases at V and 0 bases at J, with 5 bases between. This CDR3 spans 14 amino acids. In nucleotides, the CDR3 is TGTGCCACCAGCAGAGATCCGGTGAACACTGAAGCTTTCTTT. The encoded protein is CATSRDPVNTEAFF.

Only a few counts were recorded for this clone. The J gene is TRBJ1-2, the V gene TRBV29-1; 8 bases line up with TRBD1. In germline, CDR1 is SQVTM, CDR2 ANQGSEA. V was pared by 4 bases and J by 3 bases, with 13 bases of the junction left unmatched. The CDR3 consists of 16 residues. The CDR3 loop is CSVVRDRIRRDYGYTF. The CDR3, as DNA: TGCAGCGTTGTAAGGGACAGGATAAGGAGAGACTATGGCTACACCTTC.

The chain recombines TRBV19 with TRBJ1-2; D perhaps matches TRBD1 (6 bases). CDR3 length: 12 residues. Trimming cost V 7 bases and J 4 bases, with 10 bases left between them. CDR1 and CDR2 from the germline V gene are LNHDA and SQIVND (reference sequence). The CDR3 here is CASMDSTYGYTF. Written as DNA, the CDR3 is TGTGCCAGTATGGACAGTACCTATGGCTACACCTTC.

This clone occurred a few times. The V gene is TRBV7-9, the J gene TRBJ1-5; no definite D call. CDR3 length: 13 residues. Between the trimmed V and J ends, which lost 4 bases and 5 bases, there was a span of 9 bases. The germline V gene encodes CDR1 SEHNR and CDR2 FQNEAQ (reference sequence). DNA of the CDR3: TGTGCCAGCAGCTCTTATGGAGATCAGCCCCAGCATTTT. This codes for CASSSYGDQPQHF.

This clone was seen once. The V gene is TRBV3-1 (or the pseudogene TRBV3-2), the J gene TRBJ2-3; 9 bases match TRBD1. V lost 1 base to trimming and J lost 7 bases; unmatched junction nucleotides: 9. Germline CDR1 and CDR2: LGHDT and YNNKEL (reference sequence). This CDR3 spans 16 amino acids. The CDR3 nucleotides read TGTGCCAGCAGCCAAGCAGGACAGGGGCGCTTGAATACGCAGTATTTT. It encodes CASSQAGQGRLNTQYF.

CDR3 sequence (DNA): TGTGCCAGCAGTAACACCGGGACACGTCGAATGGGGACTTTCTTT. Its translation is CASSNTGTRRMGTFF. The chain combines TRBV28 with TRBJ1-1; the D gene is possibly TRBD1 (6 bases). This CDR3 is built from 15 residues. V dropped 5 bases and J dropped 12 bases, with 25 bases sitting between them. Germline V gives CDR1 MDHEN, CDR2 SYDVKM.

J is TRBJ1-1 and V is TRBV18, with D maybe TRBD1 (5 bases). The CDR3 length is 14 residues. V lost 4 bases and J 1 base, leaving 10 bases between the germline ends. The germline gives CDR1 KGHSH, CDR2 LQKENI. The DNA of the CDR3 is TGTGCCAGCTCACTGTCTACAGGGAACACTGAAGCTTTCTTT. It codes for CASSLSTGNTEAFF.

Concerning this clone itself: A read error may account for a junction end that differs from germline. The chain has TRBV9 and TRBJ2-3; the match to TRBD2 covers 10 bases. The V gene's germline CDR1 is SGDLS and CDR2 YYNGEE. This CDR3 spans 16 amino acids. In nucleotides, the CDR3 is TGTGCCAGCAGCGTTAGCCCTAGCGGGGGCACACATACGCAGTATTTT. It yields the protein CASSVSPSGGTHTQYF.

As to this clone: At one of its ends the junction is not consistent with the germline gene, which may arise from a read error. The chain employs TRBV7-7 and TRBJ2-1, with TRBD2 matching 9 bases. The CDR3 spans 16 residues. CDR1 and CDR2 (germline): SSHAT, FNYEAQ (reference sequence). The CDR3 loop is CASSLVAGAPYNEQFF. In DNA form, the CDR3 reads TGTGCTAGCAGCTTAGTAGCGGGGGCCCCCTACAATGAGCAGTTCTTC.

The chain employs TRBV20-1 and TRBJ1-1, with D perhaps matching TRBD1 (6 bases). CDR1 and CDR2 (germline): DFQATT, SNEGSKA (reference sequence). Trimming removed 3 bases from V and 0 bases from J, with 14 bases in between. This CDR3 is 15 amino acids long. Here the CDR3 reads CSASPLGGLNTEAFF. CDR3 nucleotide sequence: TGCAGTGCTAGTCCATTGGGGGGGCTGAACACTGAAGCTTTCTTT.

The chain has TRBV20-1 and TRBJ1-1, with D perhaps TRBD1 (6 bases). Germline V gives CDR1 DFQATT, CDR2 SNEGSKA (reference sequence). This CDR3 is 11 amino acids long. V was shortened by 3 bases and J by 7 bases, with 9 bases between the two germline ends. The CDR3: CSARGGHEAFF. The CDR3, as DNA: TGCAGTGCTAGGGGGGGGCATGAAGCTTTCTTT.

The V call is TRBV10-1, the J call TRBJ2-1; D possibly corresponds to TRBD2 (6 bases). Germline assignment: CDR1 WNHNN and CDR2 SYGVQD (reference sequence). The CDR3 spans 15 residues. V gave up 5 bases and J gave up 7 bases, with 18 bases separating them. The CDR3 nucleotides are TGCGCCAGCAGTATGGGACTGGGGAATGGGAATGAGCAGTTCTTC. This sequence encodes CASSMGLGNGNEQFF.

The V and J genes are TRBV27 and TRBJ1-1, with TRBD1 identical over 9 bases. J lost 4 bases, V lost 6 bases, and 15 bases had no gene match. Germline CDR1 reads MNHEY; CDR2 reads SMNVEV (reference sequence). The CDR3 totals 17 residues. The DNA for the CDR3 is TGTGCCAGCAGGTACAGAACAGGGGGCCGTGGGGGCACTGAAGCTTTCTTT. This gives the protein CASRYRTGGRGGTEAFF.

The chain couples TRBV5-1 to TRBJ2-5; possible D gene TRBD2, 5 bases. This CDR3 spans 14 amino acids. Germline V gives CDR1 SGHRS, CDR2 YFSETQ. The V and J ends lost 4 bases and 1 base respectively, with 11 bases between them. The CDR3 nucleotides are TGCGCCAGCAGCAGCGTAGGAGGCCAAGAGACCCAGTACTTC. Translation gives CASSSVGGQETQYF.

The chain uses TRBV19 and TRBJ1-3; 7 bases line up with TRBD1. The CDR3 is 20 residues long. V dropped 3 bases and J dropped 0; count of bases not matched to a gene: 17. The germline V gene has CDR1 LNHDA and CDR2 SQIVND (reference sequence). CDR3 region: CASSMRRQGGLLSSGNTIYF. The CDR3 region has the DNA TGTGCCAGTAGTATGCGCCGACAGGGCGGCCTCTTAAGCTCTGGAAACACCATATATTTT.

The chain uses TRBV5-1 and TRBJ1-2; weak D call: TRBD1 (6 bases). This CDR3 comprises 14 residues. The germline V gene encodes CDR1 SGHRS and CDR2 YFSETQ. V gave up 4 bases and J gave up 6 bases, with 16 bases separating them. The chain's CDR3 is CASSPGREGDGYTF. CDR3 DNA: TGCGCCAGCAGCCCTGGCAGGGAGGGGGATGGCTACACCTTC.

The sample holds a few counts of this clone. The rearrangement links TRBV5-6 to TRBJ1-2, with D possibly TRBD1 on 6 matching bases. From germline, CDR1 is SGHDT and CDR2 YYEEEE. The CDR3 covers 15 residues. The ends were cut back, 4 bases at V and 2 bases at J, with 15 bases in the middle. This CDR3 is CASSLSTGPNYGYTF. CDR3 sequence (DNA): TGTGCCAGCAGCCTATCAACAGGGCCGAACTATGGCTACACCTTC.

The V gene is TRBV29-1, the J gene TRBJ2-7; the D is unclear. Trimming shortened V by 0 bases and J by 6 bases, and 12 bases separated the two germline ends. The CDR3 covers 13 residues. Germline-derived CDR1 and CDR2 are SQVTM and ANQGSEA. For the CDR3, the DNA is TGCAGCGTTGAAGATCGTGACACACGCGAGCAGTACTTC. Its translation is CSVEDRDTREQYF.

The chain has TRBV6-6 and TRBJ2-7, with D perhaps matching TRBD2 (5 bases). The V and J ends lost 1 base and 5 bases respectively, with 6 bases between them. This CDR3 has 12 amino acids. Germline V gene lookup returns CDR1 MNHNY and CDR2 SVGAGI (reference sequence). Here the CDR3 reads CASSYWRDEQYF. The DNA of the CDR3 is TGTGCCAGCAGTTACTGGCGGGACGAGCAGTACTTC.

The chain links TRBV6-5 to TRBJ1-1; D might be TRBD1 (6 bases). CDR3 length: 13 amino acids. Trimming left V 5 bases short and J 6 bases short, with 13 bases between. Germline V lookup: CDR1 MNHEY, CDR2 SVGAGI. The CDR3 nucleotides read TGTGCCAGCAGTAGAGCAGGGGCCGCTGAAGCTTTCTTT. It yields the protein CASSRAGAAEAFF.

This clone was counted a few times. This chain links TRBV9 with TRBJ1-5, with D uncertain. Germline-derived CDR1 and CDR2 are SGDLS and YYNGEE. V lost 0 bases, J lost 0 bases, and 7 bases lay in between. This CDR3 has 15 residues. This chain's CDR3 is CASSVGANSNQPQHF. The CDR3 DNA sequence: TGTGCCAGCAGCGTAGGGGCAAATAGCAATCAGCCCCAGCATTTT. Filled out from reference TRBV9 and TRBJ1-5, the complete variable domain reads DSGVTQTPKHLITATGQRVTLRCSPRSGDLSVYWYQQSLDQGLQFLIQYYNGEERAKGNILERFSAQQFPDLHSELNLSSLELGDSALYFCASSVGANSNQPQHFGDGTRLSIL.

The chain couples TRBV2 to TRBJ2-1; a weak D match, TRBD2 (6 bases). The V end lost 6 bases, the J end lost 0 bases, and 12 bases lay between the germline ends. CDR1 is SNHLY and CDR2 is FYNNEI in the germline V gene. This CDR3 region has 15 residues. CDR3 coding DNA: TGTGCCAGCAGATCAGTGGGGGGCTCCTACAATGAGCAGTTCTTC. Residues: CASRSVGGSYNEQFF.

The V gene is TRBV18, the J gene TRBJ1-1, with TRBD1 matching over 10 bases. Germline V lookup: CDR1 KGHSH, CDR2 LQKENI. The trim removed 6 bases at V and 1 base at J, leaving 8 bases unmatched. This CDR3 has 16 amino acids. This CDR3 reads CASSGGTGAGNTEAFF. CDR3 DNA: TGTGCCAGCTCGGGTGGGACAGGGGCCGGGAACACTGAAGCTTTCTTT.

Comment on this clone: The same CDR3 is also encoded by other DNA sequences in this sample. The chain uses TRBV19 and TRBJ1-1, with unresolved D. V lost 5 bases and J 1 base, leaving 14 bases between the germline ends. The CDR3 extends over 15 amino acids. Germline assignment: CDR1 LNHDA and CDR2 SQIVND (reference sequence). In nucleotides, the CDR3 is TGTGCCAGTAGTCTACGAACGACGGGGAACACTGAAGCTTTCTTT. Its protein is CASSLRTTGNTEAFF. Using reference TRBV19 and TRBJ1-1 for the parts outside the CDR3, the full variable domain is DGGITQSPKYLFRKEGQNVTLSCEQNLNHDAMYWYRQDPGQGLRLIYYSQIVNDFQKGDIAEGYSVSREKKESFPLTVTSAQKNPTAFYLCASSLRTTGNTEAFFGQGTRLTVV.

The chain recombines TRBV5-4 with TRBJ2-5, with 9 bases fitting TRBD1. Looked up from germline, CDR1 is SGHNT and CDR2 is YYREEE (reference sequence). J was trimmed by 6 bases and V by 2 bases; bases with no gene match: 5. This CDR3 spans 14 amino acids. The CDR3 DNA reads TGTGCCAGCAGCTTTGGGACAGGGCCAAAGACCCAGTACTTC. Translating it yields CASSFGTGPKTQYF.